The clone carrying this T cell receptor (beta chain) was seen a single time. The data originate from a study of CD8+ T cells in alopecia areata. This CDR3 is built from 14 residues. Germline assignment: CDR1 SGDLS and CDR2 YYNGEE. Trimming cost V 0 bases and J 2 bases, with 9 bases left between them. Extracted RNA was reverse transcribed into cDNA, the sequencing template. TCRdb keeps only in-frame clones here, not all; method: immunoSEQ multiplex PCR. The table lists 4,400 or so clones, around 93% of them singletons. Treatment meaning: oral pan-JAK inhibitor, 5-10 mg twice daily. Collected material from alopecia areata patients comprised lesional scalp punch biopsies and peripheral blood.

The chain uses TRBV9 and TRBJ2-7; D unclear. The specimen comprised skin, sampled at week 4, from a patient treated with tofacitinib. The TCR was taken from a human donor with alopecia areata. CDR3 residues: CASSVDLGPYEQYF. In nucleotides, the CDR3 is TGTGCCAGCAGCGTAGACTTAGGACCCTACGAGCAGTACTTC.